Listed below are T cell receptor beta chains from one sample, sequenced in a study of shared clonotypes between healthy human individuals. The assay was immunoSEQ multiplex PCR, and TCRdb's table has in-frame clones only and misses some. The sample has some 350,000 clones; around 67% are singletons. Sequenced input: memory CD4+ T cells sorted from blood. Receptors originate from a man aged 30 to 39 in good health. Each CDR3 is given with its conserved first and last residue. The order of the fields is V gene, clone size, D gene, J gene, CDR3 DNA, CDR3 protein. D genes are given only for firm matches. Clone size is not always given. Where it is, it says once, few, many or a class for expanded clones.

V gene: TRBV29-1; clone size: NA; D gene: NA; J gene: TRBJ2-7; CDR3 DNA: TGCAGCGTACTAGTAATGTACGAGCAGTACTTC; CDR3 protein: CSVLVMYEQYF
V gene: TRBV7-9; clone size: NA; D gene: NA; J gene: TRBJ1-5; CDR3 DNA: TGTGCCAGCAGCTTATCCCTCGCCGGGAGCAATCAGCCCCAGCATTTT; CDR3 protein: CASSLSLAGSNQPQHF
V gene: TRBV9; clone size: many; D gene: NA; J gene: TRBJ1-2; CDR3 DNA: TGTGCCAGCAGCCCGCGAGCAAACTATGGCTACACCTTC; CDR3 protein: CASSPRANYGYTF
V gene: TRBV11-2; clone size: NA; D gene: NA; J gene: TRBJ2-7; CDR3 DNA: TGTGCCAGCAGCTTACAAATCTACGAGCAGTACTTC; CDR3 protein: CASSLQIYEQYF
V gene: TRBV7-7; clone size: NA; D gene: NA; J gene: TRBJ2-3; CDR3 DNA: TGTGCCAGCAGCTTAGGCCAGGACACAGATACGCAGTATTTT; CDR3 protein: CASSLGQDTDTQYF
V gene: TRBV19; clone size: NA; D gene: TRBD1; J gene: TRBJ2-2; CDR3 DNA: TGTGCCAGCGCCCCGATGGGACAGGGGAACACCGGGGAGCTGTTTTTT; CDR3 protein: CASAPMGQGNTGELFF
V gene: TRBV18; clone size: NA; D gene: NA; J gene: TRBJ2-7; CDR3 DNA: TGTGCCAGCTCACCTGCCGCCAGGGGGGTGGGGGAGCAGTACTTC; CDR3 protein: CASSPAARGVGEQYF
V gene: TRBV7-7; clone size: NA; D gene: TRBD2; J gene: TRBJ2-2; CDR3 DNA: TGTGCCAGCAGCCCCCGAGAGGCTAGCGGGAGCGGGGAGCTGTTTTTT; CDR3 protein: CASSPREASGSGELFF
V gene: TRBV5-5; clone size: once; D gene: TRBD1; J gene: TRBJ1-5; CDR3 DNA: TGTGCCAGCAGCTTGGAGGGGGCTGGATATCAGCCCCAGCATTTT; CDR3 protein: CASSLEGAGYQPQHF
V gene: TRBV18; clone size: NA; D gene: TRBD1; J gene: TRBJ2-2; CDR3 DNA: TGTGCCAGCTCACCACAGGGACAGGGGAACACCGGGGAGCTGTTTTTT; CDR3 protein: CASSPQGQGNTGELFF
V gene: TRBV6-1; clone size: NA; D gene: TRBD2; J gene: TRBJ2-7; CDR3 DNA: TGTGCCAGCAGATTCGGTGGTAGCGGGAGGGTTGAGCAGTACTTC; CDR3 protein: CASRFGGSGRVEQYF
V gene: TRBV5-5; clone size: NA; D gene: NA; J gene: TRBJ2-5; CDR3 DNA: TGTGCCAGCAGCTCAAGACAGGGAGGGTACCAAGAGACCCAGTACTTC; CDR3 protein: CASSSRQGGYQETQYF
V gene: TRBV5-1; clone size: NA; D gene: NA; J gene: TRBJ2-1; CDR3 DNA: TGCGCCAGCAGCTTGAACGGGAACTCCTACAATGAGCAGTTCTTC; CDR3 protein: CASSLNGNSYNEQFF
V gene: TRBV6-1; clone size: NA; D gene: NA; J gene: TRBJ2-2; CDR3 DNA: TGTGCCAGCAGCCCACGCCCCGGGGAGCTGTTTTTT; CDR3 protein: CASSPRPGELFF
V gene: TRBV7-2; clone size: NA; D gene: NA; J gene: TRBJ1-2; CDR3 DNA: TGTGCCAGCGGACCGCATGGTGCGGCGCTGGATGGCTACACCTTC; CDR3 protein: CASGPHGAALDGYTF
V gene: TRBV9; clone size: NA; D gene: TRBD2; J gene: TRBJ2-4; CDR3 DNA: TGTGCCAGCAGCGTAGCGGGACTAGCGGAAAACATTCAGTACTTC; CDR3 protein: CASSVAGLAENIQYF
V gene: TRBV5-3; clone size: few; D gene: NA; J gene: TRBJ2-3; CDR3 DNA: TGTGCCAGAAGCGGGGACTCTAGCACAGATACGCAGTATTTT; CDR3 protein: CARSGDSSTDTQYF
V gene: TRBV11-1; clone size: NA; D gene: NA; J gene: TRBJ1-1; CDR3 DNA: TGTGCCAGCAGCAAACGGACGACAGGCGTGAACACTGAAGCTTTCTTT; CDR3 protein: CASSKRTTGVNTEAFF
V gene: TRBV11-2; clone size: few; D gene: NA; J gene: TRBJ2-2; CDR3 DNA: TGTGCCAGCAGCCCAAGCACGGGGCTGTTTTTT; CDR3 protein: CASSPSTGLFF
V gene: TRBV5-4; clone size: NA; D gene: NA; J gene: TRBJ1-1; CDR3 DNA: TGTGCCAGCAGCTCCGTCCAGGCCCTAATGAACACTGAAGCTTTCTTT; CDR3 protein: CASSSVQALMNTEAFF
V gene: TRBV27; clone size: NA; D gene: NA; J gene: TRBJ1-4; CDR3 DNA: TGTGCCAGCAATCGGGGCGGACCGGGGAGCGGAAAACTGTTTTTT; CDR3 protein: CASNRGGPGSGKLFF
V gene: TRBV7-2; clone size: NA; D gene: NA; J gene: TRBJ2-7; CDR3 DNA: TGTGCCAGCAGCCGACAGTACGGGGGCTACGAGCAGTACTTC; CDR3 protein: CASSRQYGGYEQYF
V gene: TRBV28; clone size: NA; D gene: TRBD1; J gene: TRBJ1-1; CDR3 DNA: TGTGCCAGAGACAGGGGGCGAGTTTCTGAAGCTTTCTTT; CDR3 protein: CARDRGRVSEAFF
V gene: TRBV6-1; clone size: NA; D gene: NA; J gene: TRBJ1-1; CDR3 DNA: TGTGCCAGCAGTGAATGGGCAGGGGCAGGAGCTTTCTTT; CDR3 protein: CASSEWAGAGAFF
V gene: TRBV18; clone size: NA; D gene: NA; J gene: TRBJ2-5; CDR3 DNA: TGTGCCAGCTCACCACCCTCCGAGACCCAGTACTTC; CDR3 protein: CASSPPSETQYF
V gene: TRBV7-9; clone size: NA; D gene: TRBD2; J gene: TRBJ2-7; CDR3 DNA: TGTGCCAGCAGCTTACTAGCGGGAGGGTCCTACGAGCAGTACTTC; CDR3 protein: CASSLLAGGSYEQYF
V gene: TRBV5-4; clone size: NA; D gene: TRBD1; J gene: TRBJ2-7; CDR3 DNA: TGTGCCAGCAGCCCGGGACAGGGAGCACCTACGAAGCAGTACTTC; CDR3 protein: CASSPGQGAPTKQYF
V gene: TRBV7-3; clone size: NA; D gene: NA; J gene: TRBJ2-1; CDR3 DNA: TGTGCCAGCAGCTTCGGGACTCAATACAATGAGCAGTTCTTC; CDR3 protein: CASSFGTQYNEQFF